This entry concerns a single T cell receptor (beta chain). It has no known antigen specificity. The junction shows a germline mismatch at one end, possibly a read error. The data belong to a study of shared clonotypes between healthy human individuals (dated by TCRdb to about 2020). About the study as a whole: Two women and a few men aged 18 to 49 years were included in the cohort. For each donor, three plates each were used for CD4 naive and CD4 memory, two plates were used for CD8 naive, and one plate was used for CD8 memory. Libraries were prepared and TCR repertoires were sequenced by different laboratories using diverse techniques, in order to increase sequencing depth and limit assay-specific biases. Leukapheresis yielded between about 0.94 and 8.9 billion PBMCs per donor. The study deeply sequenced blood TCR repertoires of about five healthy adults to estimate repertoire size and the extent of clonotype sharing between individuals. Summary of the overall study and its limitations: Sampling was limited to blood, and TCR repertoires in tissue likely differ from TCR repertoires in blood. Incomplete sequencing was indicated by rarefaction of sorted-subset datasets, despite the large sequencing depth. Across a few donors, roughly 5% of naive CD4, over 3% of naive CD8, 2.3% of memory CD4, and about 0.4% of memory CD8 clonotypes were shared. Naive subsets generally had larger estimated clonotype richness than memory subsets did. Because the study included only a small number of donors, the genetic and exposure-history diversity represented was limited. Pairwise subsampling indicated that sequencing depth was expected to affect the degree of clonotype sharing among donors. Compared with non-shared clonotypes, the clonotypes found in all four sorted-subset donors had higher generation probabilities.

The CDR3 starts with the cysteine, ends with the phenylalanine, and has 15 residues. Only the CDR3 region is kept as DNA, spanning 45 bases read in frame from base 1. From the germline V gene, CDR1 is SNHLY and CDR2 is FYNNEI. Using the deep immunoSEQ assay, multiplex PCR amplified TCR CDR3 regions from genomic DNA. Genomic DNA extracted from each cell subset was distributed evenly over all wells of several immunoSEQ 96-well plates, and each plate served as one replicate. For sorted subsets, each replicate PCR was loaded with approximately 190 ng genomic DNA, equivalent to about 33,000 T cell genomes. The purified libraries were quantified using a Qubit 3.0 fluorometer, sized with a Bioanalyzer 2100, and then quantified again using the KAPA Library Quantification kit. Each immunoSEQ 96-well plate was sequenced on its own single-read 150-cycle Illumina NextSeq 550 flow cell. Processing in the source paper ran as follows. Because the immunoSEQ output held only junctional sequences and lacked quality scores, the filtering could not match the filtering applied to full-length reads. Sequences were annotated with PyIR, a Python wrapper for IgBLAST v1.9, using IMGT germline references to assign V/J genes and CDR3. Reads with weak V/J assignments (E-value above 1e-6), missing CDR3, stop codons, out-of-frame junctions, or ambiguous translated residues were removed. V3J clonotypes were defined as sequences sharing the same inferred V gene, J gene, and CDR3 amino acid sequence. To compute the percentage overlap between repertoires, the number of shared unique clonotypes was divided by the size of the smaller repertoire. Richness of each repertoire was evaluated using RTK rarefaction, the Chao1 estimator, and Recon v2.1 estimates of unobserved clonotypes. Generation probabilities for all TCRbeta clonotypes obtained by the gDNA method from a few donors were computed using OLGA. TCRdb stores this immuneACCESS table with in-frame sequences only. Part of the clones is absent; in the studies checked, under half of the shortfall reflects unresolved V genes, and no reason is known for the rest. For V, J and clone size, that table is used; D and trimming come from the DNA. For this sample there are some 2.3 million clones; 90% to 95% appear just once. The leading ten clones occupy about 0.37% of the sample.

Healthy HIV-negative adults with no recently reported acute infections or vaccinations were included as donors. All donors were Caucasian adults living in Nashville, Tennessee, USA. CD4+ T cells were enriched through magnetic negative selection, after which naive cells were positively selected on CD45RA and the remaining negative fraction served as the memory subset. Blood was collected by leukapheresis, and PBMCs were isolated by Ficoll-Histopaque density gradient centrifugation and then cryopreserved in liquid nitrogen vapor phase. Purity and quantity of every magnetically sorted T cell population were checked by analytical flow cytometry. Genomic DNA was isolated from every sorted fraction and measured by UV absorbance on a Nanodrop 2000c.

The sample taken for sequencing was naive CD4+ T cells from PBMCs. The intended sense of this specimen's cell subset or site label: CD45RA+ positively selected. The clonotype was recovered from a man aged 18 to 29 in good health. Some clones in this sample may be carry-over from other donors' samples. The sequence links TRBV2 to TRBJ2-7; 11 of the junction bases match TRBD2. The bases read TGTGCCAGCAGGAACGGACTAGCGGGCACCTACGAGCAGCACTTC. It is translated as CASRNGLAGTYEQHF.